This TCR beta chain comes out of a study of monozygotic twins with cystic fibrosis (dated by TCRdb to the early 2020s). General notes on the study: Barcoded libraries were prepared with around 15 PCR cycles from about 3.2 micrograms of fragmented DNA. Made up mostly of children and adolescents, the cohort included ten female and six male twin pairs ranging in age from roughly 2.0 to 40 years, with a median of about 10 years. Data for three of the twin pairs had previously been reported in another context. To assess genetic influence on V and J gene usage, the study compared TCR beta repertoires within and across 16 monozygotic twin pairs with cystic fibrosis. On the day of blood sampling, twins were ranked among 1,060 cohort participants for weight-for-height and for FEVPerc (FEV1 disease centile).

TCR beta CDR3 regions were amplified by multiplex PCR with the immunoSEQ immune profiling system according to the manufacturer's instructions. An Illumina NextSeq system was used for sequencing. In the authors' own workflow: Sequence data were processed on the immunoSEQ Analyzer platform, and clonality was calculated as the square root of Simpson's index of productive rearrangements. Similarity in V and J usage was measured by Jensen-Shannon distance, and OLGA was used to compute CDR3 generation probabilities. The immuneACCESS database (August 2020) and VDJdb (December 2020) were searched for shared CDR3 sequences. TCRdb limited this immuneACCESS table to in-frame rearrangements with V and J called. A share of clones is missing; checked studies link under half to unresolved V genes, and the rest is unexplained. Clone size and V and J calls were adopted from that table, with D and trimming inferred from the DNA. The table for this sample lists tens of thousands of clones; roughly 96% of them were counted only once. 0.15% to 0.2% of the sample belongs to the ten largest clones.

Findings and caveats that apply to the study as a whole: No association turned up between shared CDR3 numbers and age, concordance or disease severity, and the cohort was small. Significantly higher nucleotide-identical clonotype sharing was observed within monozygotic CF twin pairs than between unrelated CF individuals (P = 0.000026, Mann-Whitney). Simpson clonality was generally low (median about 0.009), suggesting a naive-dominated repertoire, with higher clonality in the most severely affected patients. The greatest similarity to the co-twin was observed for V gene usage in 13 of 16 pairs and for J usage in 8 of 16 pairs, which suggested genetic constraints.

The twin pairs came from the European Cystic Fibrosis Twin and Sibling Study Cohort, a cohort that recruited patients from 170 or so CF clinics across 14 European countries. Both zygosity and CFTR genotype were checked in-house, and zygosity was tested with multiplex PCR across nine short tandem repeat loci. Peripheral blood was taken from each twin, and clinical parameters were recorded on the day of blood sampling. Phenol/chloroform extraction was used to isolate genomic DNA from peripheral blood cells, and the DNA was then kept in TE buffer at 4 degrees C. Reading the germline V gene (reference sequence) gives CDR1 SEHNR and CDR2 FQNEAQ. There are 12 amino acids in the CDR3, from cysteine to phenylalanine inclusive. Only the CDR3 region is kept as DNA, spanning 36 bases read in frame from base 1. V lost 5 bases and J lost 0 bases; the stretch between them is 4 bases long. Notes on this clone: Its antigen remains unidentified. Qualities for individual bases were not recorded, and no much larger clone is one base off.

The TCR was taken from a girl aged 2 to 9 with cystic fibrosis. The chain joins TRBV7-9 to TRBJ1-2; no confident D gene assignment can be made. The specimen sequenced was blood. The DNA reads TGTGCCAGCAGCCGGGCTAACTATGGCTACACCTTC. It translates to CASSRANYGYTF.